Shown below are 9 T cell receptor beta chains from a single sample sequenced in a study of blood T cell repertoires in COVID-19. The protocol was immunoSEQ multiplex PCR, while the TCRdb copy is restricted to in-frame clones and leaves out a portion. The table has over 50,000 clones, 91% seen once; the top ten hold approximately 7.6%. Sequences were obtained from peripheral blood. Receptors originate from a woman aged 60-75 years with active or convalescent COVID-19.

This chain uses TRBV28 with TRBJ2-5; possible D gene TRBD2, 5 bases. The germline V gene has CDR1 MDHEN and CDR2 SYDVKM. This CDR3 region has 14 residues. Trimming shortened V by 3 bases and J by 5 bases, and 13 bases separated the two germline ends. The CDR3 region has the DNA TGTGCCAGCAGTTTTCAGCATGGCGGGGAGACCCAGTACTTC. This encodes CASSFQHGGETQYF.

V usage is TRBV7-9 and J usage is TRBJ2-1; 7 nucleotides align to TRBD2. V shed 1 base, J shed 12 bases, and the junction held 6 bases outside the gene matches. The CDR3 length is 13 residues. CDR1 is SEHNR and CDR2 is FQNEAQ in the germline V gene (reference sequence). The CDR3 nucleotides read TGTGCCAGCAGCTTAGGGACTAGGCCGGGGCAGTTCTTC. Translating gives CASSLGTRPGQFF. The full variable domain, rest sourced from reference TRBV7-9 and TRBJ2-1, is DTGVSQNPRHKITKRGQNVTFRCDPISEHNRLYWYRQTLGQGPEFLTYFQNEAQLEKSRLLSDRFSAERPKGSFSTLEIQRTEQGDSAMYLCASSLGTRPGQFFGPGTRLTVL.

The chain couples TRBV7-9 to TRBJ1-1; 10 nucleotides line up with TRBD1. The V gene end was trimmed by 5 bases and the J gene end by 2 bases; junction bases not matched to a gene: 5. This CDR3 contains 15 residues. In germline, CDR1 is SEHNR, CDR2 FQNEAQ (reference sequence). Here the CDR3 DNA reads TGTGCCAGCAGCGCCCGACAGGGGGCAAACACTGAAGCTTTCTTT. Its protein product is CASSARQGANTEAFF.

This clone has only one observation. The chain carries TRBV19 and TRBJ1-5, with TRBD1 as a possible D gene (6 bases). The CDR3 is 15 residues long. CDR1 is LNHDA, CDR2 SQIVND, per germline (reference sequence). V was shortened by 2 bases and J by 6 bases, with 14 bases between the two germline ends. The CDR3: CASSIWGGAIQPQHF. The CDR3 DNA follows: TGTGCCAGTAGTATATGGGGGGGGGCGATTCAGCCCCAGCATTTT.

The chain links TRBV3-1 (or the pseudogene TRBV3-2) to TRBJ1-4; 10 nucleotides agree with TRBD1. Trimming at V came to 4 bases and at J to 8 bases, leaving 7 bases not matched to a gene. The germline V gene encodes CDR1 LGHDT and CDR2 YNNKEL (reference sequence). The CDR3 runs 15 residues. In nucleotides, the CDR3 is TGTGCCAGCAGCCCTGGGACAGGGGAGCGAGAAAAACTGTTTTTT. Translation gives CASSPGTGEREKLFF.

The CDR3: CAISEGQGQYQPQHF. CDR3 DNA: TGTGCCATCAGTGAGGGACAGGGCCAATATCAGCCCCAGCATTTT. The gene calls are TRBV10-3 and TRBJ1-5; 8 bases align to TRBD1. The CDR3 has 15 residues. In germline, CDR1 is ENHRY, CDR2 SYGVKD. The trim removed 2 bases at V and 5 bases at J, leaving 5 bases unmatched.

The rearrangement links TRBV6-1 to TRBJ2-1; 8 nucleotides align to TRBD2. The CDR3 consists of 15 residues. With V trimmed by 1 base and J by 5 bases, 4 bases remained unmatched. The germline V gene encodes CDR1 MNHNS and CDR2 SASEGT. The CDR3 nucleotides are TGTGCCAGCAGTGAAGGGGGACTAGGGGACAATGAGCAGTTCTTC. Encoded protein: CASSEGGLGDNEQFF.

The rearrangement joins TRBV9 to TRBJ2-1, with 14 bases identical to TRBD2. CDR1 and CDR2 (germline): SGDLS, YYNGEE. Trimming removed 4 bases from V and 4 bases from J; junction bases left unmatched: 7. CDR3 size: 17 residues. The CDR3 sequence: CASSPGLAGGHYNEQFF. CDR3 DNA sequence: TGTGCCAGCAGCCCAGGACTAGCGGGAGGCCATTACAATGAGCAGTTCTTC.

The rearrangement links TRBV19 to TRBJ2-3; 7 nucleotides agree with TRBD1. After removal of 5 bases from V and 1 base from J, the junction contained 3 bases not matched to a gene. Per germline, CDR1 LNHDA and CDR2 SQIVND (reference sequence). CDR3 size: 14 residues. The CDR3 loop is CASSATGGTDTQYF. In DNA form, the CDR3 reads TGTGCCAGTAGTGCCACAGGGGGCACAGATACGCAGTATTTT.